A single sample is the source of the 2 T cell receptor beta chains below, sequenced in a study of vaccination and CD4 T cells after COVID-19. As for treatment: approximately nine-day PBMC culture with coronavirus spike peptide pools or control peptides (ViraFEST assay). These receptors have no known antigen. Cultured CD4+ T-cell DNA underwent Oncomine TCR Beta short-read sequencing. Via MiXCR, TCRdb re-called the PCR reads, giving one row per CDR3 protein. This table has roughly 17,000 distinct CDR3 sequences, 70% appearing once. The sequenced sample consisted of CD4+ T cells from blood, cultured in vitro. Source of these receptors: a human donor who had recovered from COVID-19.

CDR3 amino acids: CASSLSPMNTEAFF. CDR3 sequence (DNA): TGTGCCAGCAGCCTGAGCCCCATGAACACTGAAGCTTTCTTT. This sequence joins TRBV7-3 and TRBJ1-1, with D hard to call. Germline values: CDR1 SGHTA, CDR2 FQGTGA. V lost 5 bases and J lost 0, with 10 bases in between. The CDR3 is 14 amino acids.

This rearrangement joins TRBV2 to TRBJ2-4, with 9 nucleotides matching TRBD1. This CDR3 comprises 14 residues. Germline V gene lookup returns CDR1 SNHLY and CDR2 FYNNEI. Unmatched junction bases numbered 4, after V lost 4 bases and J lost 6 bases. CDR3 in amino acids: CASSGTGVVNIQYF. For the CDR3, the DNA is TGTGCCAGCAGTGGGACAGGGGTGGTAAACATTCAGTACTTC.